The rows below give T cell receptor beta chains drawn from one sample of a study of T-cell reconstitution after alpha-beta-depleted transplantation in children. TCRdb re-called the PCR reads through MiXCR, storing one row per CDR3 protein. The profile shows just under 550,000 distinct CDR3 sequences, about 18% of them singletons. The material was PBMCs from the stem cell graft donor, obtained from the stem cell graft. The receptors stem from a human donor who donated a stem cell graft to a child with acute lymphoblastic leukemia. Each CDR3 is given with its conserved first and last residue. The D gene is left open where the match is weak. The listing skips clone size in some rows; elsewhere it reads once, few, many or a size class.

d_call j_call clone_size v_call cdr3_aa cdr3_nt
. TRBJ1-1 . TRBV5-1 CASSLARDYEAFF TGCGCCAGCAGCTTGGCCCGGGACTATGAAGCTTTCTTT
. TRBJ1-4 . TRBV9 CASSVGDSWEKLFF TGTGCCAGCAGCGTAGGAGACAGCTGGGAAAAACTGTTTTTT
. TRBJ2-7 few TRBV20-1 CSARDDADKGFYEQYF TGCAGTGCTAGAGACGACGCGGACAAGGGTTTCTACGAGCAGTACTTC
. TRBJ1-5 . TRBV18 CASSPRKGVTNQPQHF TGTGCCAGCTCACCTCGGAAGGGGGTTACAAATCAGCCCCAGCATTTT
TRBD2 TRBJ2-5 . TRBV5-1 CASSLEGGRYETQYF TGCGCCAGCAGCCTGGAGGGCGGGAGGTACGAGACCCAGTACTTC
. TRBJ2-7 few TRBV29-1 CSVEEPGSYEQYF TGCAGCGTTGAAGAACCCGGCTCCTACGAGCAGTACTTC
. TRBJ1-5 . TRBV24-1 CATSDGVNQPQHF TGTGCCACCAGTGACGGGGTTAATCAGCCCCAGCATTTT
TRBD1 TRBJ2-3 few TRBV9 CASSAPRGQGSTDTQYF TGTGCCAGCAGCGCTCCCCGGGGACAGGGGAGCACAGATACGCAGTATTTT
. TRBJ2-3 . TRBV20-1 CSLPVGSYTQYF TGCAGCCTACCGGTGGGGTCGTATACGCAGTATTTT
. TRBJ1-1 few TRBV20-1 CSARDFWGEINTEAFF TGCAGTGCTAGAGATTTCTGGGGGGAGATTAACACTGAAGCTTTCTTT
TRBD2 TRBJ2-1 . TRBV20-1 CSARAYLLAGPEQFF TGCAGTGCTAGAGCCTACTTACTAGCGGGCCCTGAGCAGTTCTTC
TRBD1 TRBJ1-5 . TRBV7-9 CASSWGTGHANQPQHF TGTGCCAGCAGCTGGGGGACAGGGCATGCCAATCAGCCCCAGCATTTT